These 14 T cell receptor beta chains were sequenced from one sample in a study of identical twins (dated by TCRdb to about 2016). Library generation was performed with 5' RACE. The data were produced on an Illumina HiSeq 2000. The raw public data were reprocessed by TCRdb itself: fastp quality trimming at Q25, MiXCR clonotype calling, in-frame beta chains only. Rows merge per CDR3 protein into single entries with the most common DNA and genes. For this sample there are some 660,000 distinct CDR3 sequences; 8.5% to 9% appear just once. About 0.98% of the sample comes from the top ten. This sample also belongs to another study, concerning yellow fever vaccine responses in identical twins.

What was sequenced was PBMCs. Every receptor here comes from a woman younger than 35 in good health.

This clonotype was detected only a few times. The chain carries TRBV7-2 and TRBJ2-5, with 8 bases lining up with TRBD2. The CDR3 loop spans 14 amino acids. Germline V gene data show CDR1 as SGHTA and CDR2 as FQGNSA. The ends lost 6 bases at V and 5 bases at J; junction bases unmatched: 8. The chain's CDR3 is CASSSGLAYETQYF. As DNA, the CDR3 is TGTGCCAGCAGTAGCGGACTAGCCTATGAGACCCAGTACTTC.

The rearrangement joins TRBV7-9 to TRBJ2-3; the D gene is possibly TRBD1 (7 bases). Trimming took off 8 bases at V and 8 bases at J, with 20 bases between the two ends. Germline lookup yields CDR1 SEHNR and CDR2 FQNEAQ (reference sequence). The CDR3 has 14 residues. CDR3 coding DNA: TGTGCCAGCTCACAGGGGACTGCTGACGCTACGCAGTATTTT. This sequence encodes CASSQGTADATQYF.

This clonotype was observed a few times. This chain connects TRBV20-1 to TRBJ2-3, with TRBD1 matching over 8 bases. J lost 7 bases, V lost 4 bases, and 7 bases had no gene match. The CDR3 covers 13 residues. Germline loops: CDR1 DFQATT, CDR2 SNEGSKA (reference sequence). CDR3 region: CSAIDRGSYTQYF. The CDR3 DNA reads as TGCAGTGCTATAGACAGGGGTTCATATACGCAGTATTTT.

V and J are TRBV29-1 and TRBJ2-3, with D unclear. The V gene lost 3 bases and the J gene lost 1 base, with 11 bases spanning the gap. CDR3 length: 14 amino acids. Germline CDR1 SQVTM, CDR2 ANQGSEA. The CDR3 loop is CSVDVGGRTDTQYF. In DNA, the CDR3 is TGCAGCGTTGATGTAGGTGGACGCACAGATACGCAGTATTTT.

This clonotype was found many times. The V and J genes are TRBV28 and TRBJ2-4, with 7 positions matching TRBD2. The CDR3 runs 14 residues. V trimming: 9 bases; J trimming: 0 bases; junction bases outside the gene matches: 5. CDR1 MDHEN and CDR2 SYDVKM come from the germline V gene. CDR3: CASRASGAKNIQYF. The CDR3 DNA follows: TGTGCCAGTAGGGCTAGCGGAGCCAAAAACATTCAGTACTTC.

This clonotype was seen at least ten times. V usage is TRBV9 and J usage is TRBJ2-3; the D gene is possibly TRBD2 (7 bases). The CDR3 is 17 residues long. Germline values: CDR1 SGDLS, CDR2 YYNGEE. V lost 2 bases, J lost 3 bases, and 19 bases lay in between. The CDR3 DNA reads TGTGCCAGCAGCGTCTCGGCGGGGGCACCCAGTACAGATACGCAGTATTTT. Residues: CASSVSAGAPSTDTQYF. Drawing the rest from reference TRBV9 and TRBJ2-3, the complete variable domain is DSGVTQTPKHLITATGQRVTLRCSPRSGDLSVYWYQQSLDQGLQFLIQYYNGEERAKGNILERFSAQQFPDLHSELNLSSLELGDSALYFCASSVSAGAPSTDTQYFGPGTRLTVL.

This clonotype has a count of ten or more. The chain is built from TRBV20-1 and TRBJ2-1; D is possibly TRBD1 or TRBD2 (7 bases each). The V end was cut by 5 bases, the J end by 0 bases, with 17 bases between. Looked up from germline, CDR1 is DFQATT and CDR2 is SNEGSKA (reference sequence). CDR3 length: 16 residues. The chain's CDR3 is CSAPRGGGSSYNEQFF. The CDR3 DNA is TGCAGTGCTCCCAGGGGGGGCGGTAGCTCCTACAATGAGCAGTTCTTC.

The J gene is TRBJ2-3, the V gene TRBV4-3; the match to TRBD2 covers 9 bases. This CDR3 has 15 residues. The junction had 5 bases not matched to a gene; V was cut back by 4 bases and J by 3 bases. CDR1 LGHNA and CDR2 YSLEER come from the germline V gene. The CDR3 reads CASSPGLAQTDTQYF. CDR3 in DNA: TGCGCCAGCAGCCCGGGACTAGCCCAAACAGATACGCAGTATTTT.

This clonotype was observed once. V gene TRBV3-1 combines with J gene TRBJ2-7, with D maybe TRBD1 (5 bases). The V gene lost 4 bases and the J gene lost 3 bases, with 16 bases spanning the gap. CDR1 is LGHDT, CDR2 YNNKEL, per germline (reference sequence). The CDR3 totals 15 residues. The CDR3 here is CASSLEPGQDYEQYF. The CDR3 DNA reads TGTGCCAGCAGCCTAGAACCAGGACAAGACTACGAGCAGTACTTC.

This chain connects TRBV12-3 or TRBV12-4 to TRBJ2-2; 8 bases map to TRBD1. V trimming: 6 bases; J trimming: 4 bases; junction bases outside the gene matches: 10. There are 16 residues in the CDR3. CDR3 DNA sequence: TGTGCCAGCAGACCCGCCGGGACAGGTATCACCGGGGAGCTGTTTTTT. It codes for CASRPAGTGITGELFF.

This clonotype was observed many times. The V call is TRBV28, the J call TRBJ2-1; D is unresolved. Trimming cost V 3 bases and J 7 bases, with 10 bases left between them. The germline V gene encodes CDR1 MDHEN and CDR2 SYDVKM. CDR3 length equals 13 residues. CDR3 region: CASSFYQRNEQFF. The CDR3 DNA reads TGTGCCAGCAGTTTCTACCAAAGGAATGAGCAGTTCTTC.

This clonotype turned up a few times. This chain connects TRBV28 to TRBJ1-2, with 8 bases fitting TRBD1. Germline V gene data show CDR1 as MDHEN and CDR2 as SYDVKM. This CDR3 is built from 12 residues. Trimming took 9 bases from V and 5 from J; bases not matched to a gene: 5. Written as DNA, the CDR3 is TGTGCCAGTTCCAGGGGGCTGTATGGCTACACCTTC. This encodes CASSRGLYGYTF.

J is TRBJ2-1 and V is TRBV15; 8 positions agree with TRBD1. The CDR3 consists of 17 residues. V shed 1 base, J shed 3 bases, and the junction held 8 bases outside the gene matches. CDR1 and CDR2 (germline): LNHNV, YYDKDF (reference sequence). The CDR3 region is CATSRVRWDRLYNEQFF. The CDR3 DNA reads as TGTGCCACCAGCAGAGTCCGGTGGGACAGGCTCTACAATGAGCAGTTCTTC.

At least ten counts were recorded for this clonotype. CDR3 in DNA: TGTGCCAGCAGCCAGCACAGCCTCTACGAGCAGTACTTC. The encoded protein is CASSQHSLYEQYF. The chain is built from TRBV14 and TRBJ2-7, with D unresolved. Germline V gene lookup returns CDR1 SGHDN and CDR2 FVKESK. The CDR3 is made up of 13 amino acids. Trimming pared 3 bases from V and 3 bases from J, leaving 9 bases between.